A single TCR beta chain is shown here with its context. Its antigen remains unknown. This entry comes from a study of cytomegalovirus exposure and HLA in healthy donors. Study results and caveats: The authors later found TCR association rates varying by HLA locus, with DRB1 most and HLA-C fewest.

With 60 Vbeta and 13 Jbeta primers, the PCR was carried out. Generated by immunoSEQ multiplex PCR, the TCRdb table keeps only in-frame clones and is missing some. The sample records under 250,000 clones, about 75% being singletons. The TCR was taken from a male donor in good health and CMV-seronegative. The material sequenced was PBMCs.

CDR3: CASSHWGLAGGTDTQYF. In nucleotides, the CDR3 is TGTGCCAGCAGCCACTGGGGACTAGCGGGGGGCACAGATACGCAGTATTTT. The chain recombines TRBV13 with TRBJ2-3; TRBD2 agrees at 14 bases. The V segment lost 5 bases and the J segment 1 base; nucleotides outside the gene matches: 5. Germline V gives CDR1 PRHDT, CDR2 FYEKMQ (reference sequence). The CDR3 has 17 amino acids.